This entry lists 31 T cell receptor beta chains sequenced from one sample in a study of T cells in Graves' hyperthyroidism and ophthalmopathy. The CDR3 regions of TCR beta were amplified from RNA transcripts. An initial round of RT-PCR targeting the TCR CDR3 relied on the HTBI primer set. TCRdb independently ran MiXCR on the multiplex PCR reads; one entry per CDR3 protein. The sample gives about 480,000 distinct CDR3 sequences, about 20% of which show up once; about half is in the top ten. The sequencing input was blood. All receptors derive from a woman between 65 and 79 years old with Graves' ophthalmopathy.

The table lists this clonotype with a few counts. The chain links TRBV7-9 to TRBJ2-1; a possible D gene is TRBD2 (6 bases). V was pared by 7 bases and J by 2 bases, with 12 bases between. The germline V gene encodes CDR1 SEHNR and CDR2 FQNEAQ (reference sequence). The CDR3 loop spans 14 amino acids. Written as DNA, the CDR3 is TGTGCCAGCACCATGGCGGGGCCCTACAATGAGCAGTTCTTC. This gives the protein CASTMAGPYNEQFF.

This clonotype showed up many times. This chain connects TRBV28 to TRBJ2-1; D gene ambiguous. The CDR3 runs 15 residues. CDR1 is MDHEN, CDR2 SYDVKM, per germline. The V end was cut by 5 bases, the J end by 0 bases, with 11 bases between. Here the CDR3 reads CASSPDGPSYNEQFF. The DNA of the CDR3 is TGTGCCAGCAGTCCGGACGGACCCTCCTACAATGAGCAGTTCTTC.

The table lists this clonotype with a few counts. The rearrangement links TRBV7-6 to TRBJ2-2, with TRBD1 identical over 7 bases. With 1 base clipped from V and 5 bases from J, the junction kept 4 bases outside the gene matches. CDR1 and CDR2 from the germline V gene are SGHVS and FNYEAQ. There are 15 residues in the CDR3. CDR3 in amino acids: CASSLVTGKTGELFF. The CDR3 coding sequence is TGTGCCAGCAGCTTAGTGACAGGGAAGACCGGGGAGCTGTTTTTT.

V and J are TRBV18 and TRBJ2-3, with 9 positions matching TRBD1. The CDR3 has 16 residues. V shed 3 bases, J shed 1 base, and the junction held 5 bases outside the gene matches. CDR1 is KGHSH and CDR2 is LQKENI in the germline V gene. CDR3 sequence (DNA): TGTGCCAGCTCACCGGGACAGGGTCCGGGCACAGATACGCAGTATTTT. This sequence encodes CASSPGQGPGTDTQYF.

This chain links TRBV19 with TRBJ1-1; D possibly corresponds to TRBD1 (5 bases). The CDR3 has 14 amino acids. Trimming removed 1 base at V and 4 bases at J, with 10 bases between. CDR1 is LNHDA, CDR2 SQIVND, per germline (reference sequence). The CDR3 DNA is TGTGCCAGTAGTATAGCACGAGGGGTCACTGAAGCTTTCTTT. This gives the protein CASSIARGVTEAFF.

The rearrangement links TRBV4-3 to TRBJ2-3, with no clear D. The ends were cut back, 0 bases at V and 2 bases at J, with 18 bases in the middle. The CDR3 extends over 18 amino acids. Germline V CDR1 and CDR2: LGHNA, YSLEER. CDR3 protein: CASSQDPPGGVFTDTQYF. The CDR3 region has the DNA TGCGCCAGCAGCCAAGATCCACCGGGCGGTGTTTTCACAGATACGCAGTATTTT.

This clonotype was picked up many times. The V call is TRBV9, the J call TRBJ2-3, with D perhaps TRBD1 or TRBD2 (5 bases each). Germline CDR1 is SGDLS and CDR2 is YYNGEE. V gave up 2 bases and J gave up 2 bases, with 12 bases separating them. The CDR3 spans 15 residues. CDR3 sequence: CASSVGPTYTDTQYF. As DNA, the CDR3 is TGTGCCAGCAGCGTGGGACCGACTTACACAGATACGCAGTATTTT.

This clonotype has a handful of counts. The chain recombines TRBV20-1 with TRBJ1-5; D unresolved. The length of the CDR3 is 12 residues. Trimming pared 4 bases from V and 1 base from J, leaving 5 bases between. The V gene's germline CDR1 is DFQATT and CDR2 SNEGSKA (reference sequence). Here the CDR3 reads CSAKMSNQPQHF. The DNA of the CDR3 is TGCAGTGCTAAAATGAGCAATCAGCCCCAGCATTTT.

This clonotype was picked up a small number of times. This chain links TRBV4-3 with TRBJ1-2; D is ambiguous. The CDR3 spans 16 residues. V was shortened by 0 bases and J by 0 bases, with 11 bases between the two germline ends. Germline values: CDR1 LGHNA, CDR2 YSLEER. CDR3 DNA: TGCGCCAGCAGCCAAGATTTTGTTGGAGCTAACTATGGCTACACCTTC. Its protein is CASSQDFVGANYGYTF.

The chain is built from TRBV9 and TRBJ2-3, with a tentative D call TRBD1 (6 bases). The CDR3 length is 15 residues. Trimming stripped 1 base from V and 4 bases from J, with 13 bases between. Germline V CDR1 and CDR2: SGDLS, YYNGEE. CDR3 amino acids: CASSVRAGESDTQYF. The CDR3 bases are TGTGCCAGCAGCGTAAGGGCAGGGGAATCAGATACGCAGTATTTT. Based on the CDR3 plus reference TRBV9 and TRBJ2-3, the full variable domain is DSGVTQTPKHLITATGQRVTLRCSPRSGDLSVYWYQQSLDQGLQFLIQYYNGEERAKGNILERFSAQQFPDLHSELNLSSLELGDSALYFCASSVRAGESDTQYFGPGTRLTVL.

The chain employs TRBV10-2 and TRBJ2-3; possible D gene TRBD2, 6 bases. The length of the CDR3 is 15 residues. Trimming left V 3 bases short and J 2 bases short, with 12 bases between. Germline V gene data show CDR1 as WSHSY and CDR2 as SAAADI. CDR3 nucleotides: TGCGCCAGCAGTGAACTAGCAGAGGACACAGATACGCAGTATTTT. Translated: CASSELAEDTDTQYF.

In this sample, this clonotype turned up a few times. The rearrangement uses TRBV2 and TRBJ2-3; 8 bases are a match to TRBD2. Looked up from germline, CDR1 is SNHLY and CDR2 is FYNNEI. The CDR3 loop spans 13 amino acids. Trimming at V came to 11 bases and at J to 4 bases, leaving 8 bases not matched to a gene. CDR3 residues: CALRSGSADTQYF. CDR3 bases: TGTGCCCTCCGGAGCGGGAGTGCAGATACGCAGTATTTT.

V usage is TRBV10-3 and J usage is TRBJ1-4; TRBD1 is a possible D gene (5 bases). The CDR3 runs 15 residues. Trimming left V 0 bases short and J 1 base short, with 6 bases between. CDR1 is ENHRY and CDR2 is SYGVKD in the germline V gene. CDR3 in amino acids: CAISESGGTNEKLFF. The CDR3 DNA reads TGTGCCATCAGTGAGTCGGGGGGAACTAATGAAAAACTGTTTTTT.

The rearrangement uses TRBV7-3 and TRBJ2-1, with TRBD1 identical over 8 bases. The CDR3 sequence is 15 residues long. V dropped 5 bases and J dropped 6; count of bases not matched to a gene: 9. The germline V gene encodes CDR1 SGHTA and CDR2 FQGTGA. CDR3 DNA sequence: TGTGCCAGCAGCCCCGCGACAGGGGTCGGCAATGAGCAGTTCTTC. The encoded protein is CASSPATGVGNEQFF. The full variable domain, rest sourced from reference TRBV7-3 and TRBJ2-1, is GAGVSQTPSNKVTEKGKYVELRCDPISGHTALYWYRQSLGQGPEFLIYFQGTGAADDSGLPNDRFFAVRPEGSVSTLKIQRTERGDSAVYLCASSPATGVGNEQFFGPGTRLTVL.

V is TRBV25-1 and J is TRBJ1-2; TRBD1 agrees at 11 bases. The CDR3 length is 18 residues. The germline V gene has CDR1 MGHDK and CDR2 SYGVNS. The ends lost 1 base at V and 6 bases at J; junction bases unmatched: 13. CDR3 sequence: CASSEFFRTGGPRDGYTF. The DNA for the CDR3 is TGTGCCAGCAGTGAATTTTTCAGGACAGGGGGCCCTAGGGATGGCTACACCTTC.

This clonotype has just a few counts. The chain joins TRBV6-5 to TRBJ1-2; D gene ambiguous. Germline loops: CDR1 MNHEY, CDR2 SVGAGI. Trimming took off 6 bases at V and 6 bases at J, with 14 bases between the two ends. The CDR3 loop spans 13 amino acids. The CDR3 bases are TGTGCCAGCAGACCCCCGGGGATGAATGGCTACACCTTC. Translation gives CASRPPGMNGYTF.

V gene TRBV6-1 combines with J gene TRBJ2-1; tentatively, D is TRBD2 (6 bases). The length of the CDR3 is 13 residues. V gave up 6 bases and J gave up 8 bases, with 14 bases separating them. The V gene's germline CDR1 is MNHNS and CDR2 SASEGT. The CDR3 DNA reads as TGTGCCAGCAGGGACTTCGGAGGGCATGAGCAGTTCTTC. This gives the protein CASRDFGGHEQFF.

The V gene is TRBV7-2, the J gene TRBJ1-5; D not certain. CDR1 is SGHTA and CDR2 is FQGNSA in the germline V gene. CDR3 length equals 15 residues. V was clipped by 0 bases and J by 0 bases, with 6 bases between them. This CDR3 is CASSLAMYSNQPQHF. The CDR3 coding sequence is TGTGCCAGCAGCTTAGCAATGTATAGCAATCAGCCCCAGCATTTT.

The DNA of the CDR3 is TGTGCCAGCAGCTTAGCGAGCGCGGAGAGGGGTGAGCAGTTCTTC. It specifies CASSLASAERGEQFF. The chain uses TRBV7-8 and TRBJ2-1; D is tentatively TRBD1 or TRBD2 (5 bases each). CDR3 length equals 15 residues. V was cut by 0 bases and J by 9 bases, with 15 bases left in between. From germline, CDR1 is SGHVS and CDR2 FQNEAQ.

This clonotype was counted between two and nine times. J is TRBJ1-6 and V is TRBV6-5; TRBD1 matches 7 bases. The CDR3 extends over 17 amino acids. Trimming at V came to 2 bases and at J to 3 bases, leaving 7 bases not matched to a gene. Germline V gene sequence: CDR1 MNHEY, CDR2 SVGAGI. The CDR3 spells CASSYEGQSHYNSPLHF. DNA for the CDR3: TGTGCCAGCAGTTACGAGGGACAGAGCCACTATAATTCACCCCTCCACTTT.

The table lists this clonotype with many counts. The chain is built from TRBV28 and TRBJ1-2, with 7 positions matching TRBD1. The length of the CDR3 is 14 residues. Germline CDR1 reads MDHEN; CDR2 reads SYDVKM. The J segment lost 4 bases and the V segment lost 2 bases, leaving 4 bases of the junction unmatched. The CDR3: CASSLRGQFYGYTF. Written as DNA, the CDR3 is TGTGCCAGCAGTTTAAGGGGACAGTTCTATGGCTACACCTTC.

This clonotype was seen only a few times. The CDR3 spells CSALGQGQGAAWAYEQYF. In DNA form, the CDR3 reads TGCAGTGCACTCGGGCAGGGACAGGGGGCCGCGTGGGCCTACGAGCAGTACTTC. The rearrangement links TRBV20-1 to TRBJ2-7, with TRBD1 matching 12 bases. The length of the CDR3 is 18 residues. V gave up 6 bases and J gave up 2 bases; unmatched junction bases: 17. CDR1 and CDR2 from the germline V gene are DFQATT and SNEGSKA (reference sequence).

This clonotype was seen repeatedly, ten times or more. The CDR3 reads CSASTLGGKSYEQYF. The CDR3 DNA reads as TGCAGTGCTAGCACACTCGGTGGGAAGTCCTACGAGCAGTACTTC. This chain connects TRBV20-1 to TRBJ2-7; no clear D gene. Deletions cut 3 bases from V and 1 base from J, with 16 bases between. The CDR3 is made up of 15 amino acids. CDR1 is DFQATT and CDR2 is SNEGSKA in the germline V gene (reference sequence).

This clonotype was observed a handful of times. The J gene is TRBJ2-2, the V gene TRBV7-3; TRBD2 matches 8 bases. Trimming cost V 6 bases and J 7 bases; bases outside gene matches: 13. Germline V gene lookup returns CDR1 SGHTA and CDR2 FQGTGA. The CDR3 contains 16 residues. The CDR3, as DNA: TGTGCCAGCAGTCGAAGCGGGAGCAGTAAAGTCGGGGAGCTGTTTTTT. Its translation is CASSRSGSSKVGELFF.

The sample holds many counts of this clonotype. This chain joins TRBV12-3 or TRBV12-4 and TRBJ1-2; 7 bases agree with TRBD1. The CDR3 has 15 amino acids. V gave up 6 bases and J gave up 8 bases; unmatched junction bases: 15. The DNA of the CDR3 is TGTGCCAGCAGAAAAAGCGGGACAGTCCAACTAGGCTACACCTTC. Its translation is CASRKSGTVQLGYTF.

V is TRBV7-8 and J is TRBJ1-2; no definite D call. The CDR3 runs to 15 residues. Germline V gene lookup returns CDR1 SGHVS and CDR2 FQNEAQ. The ends were cut back, 5 bases at V and 4 bases at J, with 17 bases in the middle. Here the CDR3 DNA reads TGTGCCAGCAGCCCGAAGCACGGACCCGGCTATGGCTACACCTTC. Residues: CASSPKHGPGYGYTF.

In its sample, this clonotype was seen a few times. The genes are TRBV5-1 and TRBJ2-2; D is unclear. The germline V gene encodes CDR1 SGHRS and CDR2 YFSETQ. The V end was cut by 1 base, the J end by 5 bases, with 6 bases between. This CDR3 has 13 residues. Written as DNA, the CDR3 is TGCGCCAGCAGCTTGCGGCAAACCGGGGAGCTGTTTTTT. The encoded protein is CASSLRQTGELFF.

This clonotype came up a few times. This chain connects TRBV3-1 to TRBJ2-2, with TRBD2 identical over 9 bases. V was clipped by 4 bases and J by 5 bases; unmatched bases: 11. This CDR3 spans 17 amino acids. In germline, CDR1 is LGHDT, CDR2 YNNKEL (reference sequence). As DNA, the CDR3 is TGTGCCAGCAGCCTCACTAGCGGGCCTCTCCGGACCGGGGAGCTGTTTTTT. This codes for CASSLTSGPLRTGELFF.

This clonotype was counted only a few times. The V and J genes are TRBV5-1 and TRBJ2-7; D unclear. CDR3 length equals 13 residues. CDR1 is SGHRS and CDR2 is YFSETQ in the germline V gene. V was trimmed by 1 base and J by 3 bases, leaving 8 bases between them. DNA for the CDR3: TGCGCCAGCAGCTTGTCACCCAACTACGAGCAGTACTTC. Its protein product is CASSLSPNYEQYF.

This clonotype was detected a few times. This chain connects TRBV7-9 to TRBJ1-1, with D possibly matching TRBD1 (5 bases). V was cut by 1 base and J by 4 bases, with 10 bases left in between. This CDR3 contains 14 residues. The germline V gene has CDR1 SEHNR and CDR2 FQNEAQ (reference sequence). For the CDR3, the DNA is TGTGCCAGCAGCTTAGAGGGGAAGGGCACTGAAGCTTTCTTT. Translating it yields CASSLEGKGTEAFF.

This clonotype occurred a few times. CDR3 protein: CAWSALQGGSPLHF. In nucleotides, the CDR3 is TGTGCCTGGAGTGCTTTGCAGGGAGGCTCACCCCTCCACTTT. The rearrangement joins TRBV30 to TRBJ1-6; TRBD1 is a possible D gene (5 bases). The germline V gene has CDR1 GTSNPN and CDR2 SVGIG (reference sequence). Trimming removed 1 base from V and 10 bases from J, with 14 bases in between. The CDR3 extends over 14 amino acids.